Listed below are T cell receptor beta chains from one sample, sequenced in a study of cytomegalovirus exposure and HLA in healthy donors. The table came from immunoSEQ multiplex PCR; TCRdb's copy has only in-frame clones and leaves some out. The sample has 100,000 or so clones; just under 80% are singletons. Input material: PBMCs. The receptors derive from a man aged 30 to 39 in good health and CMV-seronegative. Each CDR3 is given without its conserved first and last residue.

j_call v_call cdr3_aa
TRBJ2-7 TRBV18 ASQLSRTRIHEQY
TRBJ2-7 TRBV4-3 ASSQEWSLSYEQY
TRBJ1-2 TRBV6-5 ASSPSGGGYT
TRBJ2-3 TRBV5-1 ASSPLRTDTQY
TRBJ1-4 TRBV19 ASSRTGGTANEKLF
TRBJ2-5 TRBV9 ASSIWTGARETQY
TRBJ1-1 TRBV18 ASSPPGVTEAF
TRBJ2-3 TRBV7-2 ASSEGLAGTDTQY
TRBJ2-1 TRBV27 ASSLSVGVAGAPYNEQF
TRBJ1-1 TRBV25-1 ASTSAGPPGTEAF
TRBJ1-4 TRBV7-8 ASSLGRVVRLDEKLF
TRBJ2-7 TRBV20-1 SAPPHEQY
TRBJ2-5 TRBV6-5 ASSYEKEETQY
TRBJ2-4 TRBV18 ASSAVHRGNIQY
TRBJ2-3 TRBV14 ASSQFGAGTQY
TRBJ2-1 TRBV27 ASSSGQGVYNEQF
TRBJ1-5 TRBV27 ASSLSIGSNQPQH
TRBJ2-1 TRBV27 ASSSSGTIGNEQF
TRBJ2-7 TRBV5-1 ASSSLAGEDEQY
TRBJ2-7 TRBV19 ASSLQGVDEQY
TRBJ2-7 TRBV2 ASSEDDRVNYEQY
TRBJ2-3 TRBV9 ASSVEGLAGSIGTQY
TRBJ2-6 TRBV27 ASREDNSGANVLT
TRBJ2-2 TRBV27 ASSTASLGGGANTGELF
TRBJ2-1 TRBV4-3 ASSQDPGQVYNEQF
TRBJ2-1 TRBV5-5 ASSLGLAGGIDEQF
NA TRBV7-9 ASSLDGVSEQY
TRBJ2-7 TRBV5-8 ASSPSSGGQYEQY
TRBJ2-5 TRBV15 ATSRGGGGETQY
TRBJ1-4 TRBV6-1 ASNDPYEKLF
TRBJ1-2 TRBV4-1 ASSLGQGGYT
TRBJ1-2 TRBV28 ASSPPGTVYGYT
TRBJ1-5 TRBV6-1 ASSRRGNQPQH
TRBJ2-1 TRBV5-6 ASSLPGGKNNEQF
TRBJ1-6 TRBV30 AWSRTGSPLH
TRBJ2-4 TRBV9 ASSSSGLAGPKNIQY
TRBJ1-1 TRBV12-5 ASGSRIGRNTEAF
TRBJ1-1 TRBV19 AASYRGNTEAF
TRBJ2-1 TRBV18 ASSPWGQPIYNEQF
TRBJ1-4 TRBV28 ASSPIPGFPNEKLF
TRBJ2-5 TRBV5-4 ASSLAGGQATETQY
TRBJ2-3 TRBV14 ASSQELLAGGPGPLDTQY
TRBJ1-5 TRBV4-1 ASSPAVPTGNQPQH
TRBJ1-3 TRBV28 ASSNDRVRGNTIY
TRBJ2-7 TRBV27 ASSQTSGTYEQY
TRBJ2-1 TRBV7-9 ASSWVLAALISYNEQF
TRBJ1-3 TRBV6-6 ASTAPGQSSGNTIY
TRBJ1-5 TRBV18 ASSPGTGQSNQPQH
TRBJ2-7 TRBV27 ASSPRGQGSYEQY
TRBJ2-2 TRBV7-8 ASSLAPRDRVVGTLNTGELF
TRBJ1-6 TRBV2 ASSGYRDSPLH
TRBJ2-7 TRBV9 ASSAGQGINEQY
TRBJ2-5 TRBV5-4 ASSGAGQGQETQY
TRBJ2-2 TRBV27 ASSFLGQGEWTGELF
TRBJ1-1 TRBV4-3 ASSQGGGDTEAF
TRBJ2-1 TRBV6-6 ASSDGPYNEQF
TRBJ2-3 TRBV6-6 ASSYSPSSLTDTQY
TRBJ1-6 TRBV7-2 ASSWGAGGNAPLH